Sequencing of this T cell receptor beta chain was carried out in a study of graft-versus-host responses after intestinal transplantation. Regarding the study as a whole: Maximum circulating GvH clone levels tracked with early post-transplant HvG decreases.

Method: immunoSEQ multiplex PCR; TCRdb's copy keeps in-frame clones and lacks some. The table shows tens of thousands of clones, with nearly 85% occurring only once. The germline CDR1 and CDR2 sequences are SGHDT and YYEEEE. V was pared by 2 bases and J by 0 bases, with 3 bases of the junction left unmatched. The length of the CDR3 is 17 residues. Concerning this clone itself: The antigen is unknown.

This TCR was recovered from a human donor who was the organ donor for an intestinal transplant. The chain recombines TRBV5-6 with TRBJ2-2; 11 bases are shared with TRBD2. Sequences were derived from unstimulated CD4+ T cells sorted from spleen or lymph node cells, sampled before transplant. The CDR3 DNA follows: TGTGCCAGCAGCTTCCTAGCGGGGGGAGCGAACACCGGGGAGCTGTTTTTT. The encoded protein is CASSFLAGGANTGELFF.